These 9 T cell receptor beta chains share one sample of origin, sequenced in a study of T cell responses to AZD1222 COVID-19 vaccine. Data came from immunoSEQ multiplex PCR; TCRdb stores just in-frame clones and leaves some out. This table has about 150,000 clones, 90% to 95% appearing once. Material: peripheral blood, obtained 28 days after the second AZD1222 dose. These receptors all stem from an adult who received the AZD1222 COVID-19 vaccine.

The CDR3 nucleotides are TGCGCCAGCAGCGACCCGGGACAGGGGTGGGGCTACACCTTC. Protein product: CASSDPGQGWGYTF. This chain uses TRBV5-1 with TRBJ1-2, with 10 bases that match TRBD1. The junction had 8 bases not matched to a gene; V was cut back by 4 bases and J by 8 bases. Germline V gives CDR1 SGHRS, CDR2 YFSETQ. This CDR3 has 14 residues.

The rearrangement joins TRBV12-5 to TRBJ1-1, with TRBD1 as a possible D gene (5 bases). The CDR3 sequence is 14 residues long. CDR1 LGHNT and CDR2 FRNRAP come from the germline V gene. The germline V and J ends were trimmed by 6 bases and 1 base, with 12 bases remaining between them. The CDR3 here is CASGQFGQNTEAFF. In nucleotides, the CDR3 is TGTGCTAGTGGCCAATTCGGACAGAACACTGAAGCTTTCTTT.

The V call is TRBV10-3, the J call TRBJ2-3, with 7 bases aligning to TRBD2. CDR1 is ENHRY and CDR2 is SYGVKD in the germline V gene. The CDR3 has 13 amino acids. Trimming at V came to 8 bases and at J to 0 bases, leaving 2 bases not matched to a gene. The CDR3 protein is CAIGEGSTDTQYF. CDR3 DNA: TGTGCCATCGGGGAGGGGAGCACAGATACGCAGTATTTT.

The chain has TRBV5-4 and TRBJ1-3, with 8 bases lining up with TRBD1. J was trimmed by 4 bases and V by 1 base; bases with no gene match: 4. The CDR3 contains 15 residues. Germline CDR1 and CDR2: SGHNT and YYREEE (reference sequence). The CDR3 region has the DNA TGTGCCAGCAGCTTGCAGGGGGCGATCGGAAACACCATATATTTT. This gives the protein CASSLQGAIGNTIYF.

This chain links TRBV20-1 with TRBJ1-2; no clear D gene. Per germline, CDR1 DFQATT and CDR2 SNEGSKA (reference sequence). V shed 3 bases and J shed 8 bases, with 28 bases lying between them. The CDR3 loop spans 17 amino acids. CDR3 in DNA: TGCAGTGCTAGTTCCACCCCCTTAGCCGACTATTATTCCGGCTACACCTTC. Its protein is CSASSTPLADYYSGYTF.

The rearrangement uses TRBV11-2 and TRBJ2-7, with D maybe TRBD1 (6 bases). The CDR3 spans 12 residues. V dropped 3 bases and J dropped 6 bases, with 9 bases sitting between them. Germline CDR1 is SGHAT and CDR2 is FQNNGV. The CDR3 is CASSFPRGEQYF. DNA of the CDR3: TGTGCCAGCAGCTTCCCCAGGGGCGAGCAGTACTTC.

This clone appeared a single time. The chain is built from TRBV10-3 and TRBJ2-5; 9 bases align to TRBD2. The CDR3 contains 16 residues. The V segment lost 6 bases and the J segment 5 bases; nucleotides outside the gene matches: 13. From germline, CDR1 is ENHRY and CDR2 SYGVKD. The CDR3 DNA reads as TGTGCCATCAGCCTCATACGGCGGGGGGGCTATGAGACCCAGTACTTC. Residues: CAISLIRRGGYETQYF.

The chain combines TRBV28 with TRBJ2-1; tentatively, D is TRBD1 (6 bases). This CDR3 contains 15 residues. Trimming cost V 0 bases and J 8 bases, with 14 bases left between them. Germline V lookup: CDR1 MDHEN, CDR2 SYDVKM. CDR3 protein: CASSLWGTRNDEQFF. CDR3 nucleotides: TGTGCCAGCAGTTTATGGGGGACAAGGAACGATGAGCAGTTCTTC. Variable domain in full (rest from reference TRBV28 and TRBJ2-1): DVKVTQSSRYLVKRTGEKVFLECVQDMDHENMFWYRQDPGLGLRLIYFSYDVKMKEKGDIPEGYSVSREKKERFSLILESASTNQTSMYLCASSLWGTRNDEQFFGPGTRLTVL.

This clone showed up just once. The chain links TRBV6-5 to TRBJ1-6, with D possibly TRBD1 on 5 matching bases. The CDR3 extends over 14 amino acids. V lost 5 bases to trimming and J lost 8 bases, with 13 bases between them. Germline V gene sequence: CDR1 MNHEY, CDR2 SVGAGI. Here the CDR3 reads CASSPGGGDSPLHF. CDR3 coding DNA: TGTGCCAGCAGTCCTGGGGGGGGTGATTCACCCCTCCACTTT.